The clone carrying this TCR beta chain occurred once. What it binds is not known. Trimming took 10 bases from V and 1 from J, leaving 16 bases between them. The CDR3 sequence is 15 residues long. Germline loops: CDR1 KGHDR, CDR2 SFDVKD. The record originates from a study of T cell responses to AZD1222 COVID-19 vaccine. Study-wide results and caveats: Elevations in Spike-specific TCR breadth and depth followed administration of two AZD1222 doses.

The method was immunoSEQ multiplex PCR; TCRdb's version includes in-frame clones alone and lacks a portion of them. The sample contains over 85,000 clones, about 90% of which appear only once. The J gene is TRBJ2-1, the V gene TRBV24-1, with D possibly TRBD2 on 6 matching bases. The specimen comprised peripheral blood, sampled on day 0 of AZD1222 vaccination. The sequence was obtained from an adult in good health. DNA for the CDR3: TGTGCCACAGGGGCGGGGCTAGGGTCCTACAATGAGCAGTTCTTC. It encodes CATGAGLGSYNEQFF.